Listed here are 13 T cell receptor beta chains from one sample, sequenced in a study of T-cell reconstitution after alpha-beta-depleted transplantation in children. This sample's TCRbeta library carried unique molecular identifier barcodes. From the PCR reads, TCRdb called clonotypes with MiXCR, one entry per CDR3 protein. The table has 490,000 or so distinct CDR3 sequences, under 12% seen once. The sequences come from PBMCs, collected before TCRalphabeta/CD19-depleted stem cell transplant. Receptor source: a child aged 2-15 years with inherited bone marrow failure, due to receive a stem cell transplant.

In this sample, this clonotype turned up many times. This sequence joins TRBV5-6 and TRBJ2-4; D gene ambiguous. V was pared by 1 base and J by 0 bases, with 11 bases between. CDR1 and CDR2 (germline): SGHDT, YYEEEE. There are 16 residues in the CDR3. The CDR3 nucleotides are TGTGCCAGCAGCTTGACGGCCGCGAAAGCCAAAAACATTCAGTACTTC. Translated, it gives CASSLTAAKAKNIQYF.

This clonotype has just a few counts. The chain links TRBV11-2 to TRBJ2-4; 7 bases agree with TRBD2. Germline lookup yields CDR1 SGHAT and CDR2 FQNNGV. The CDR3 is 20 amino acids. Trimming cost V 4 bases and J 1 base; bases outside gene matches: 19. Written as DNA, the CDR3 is TGTGCCAGCAGCTCTCACTCCCCACTCGTCAGGGAGGGGGCCAAAAACATTCAGTACTTC. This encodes CASSSHSPLVREGAKNIQYF.

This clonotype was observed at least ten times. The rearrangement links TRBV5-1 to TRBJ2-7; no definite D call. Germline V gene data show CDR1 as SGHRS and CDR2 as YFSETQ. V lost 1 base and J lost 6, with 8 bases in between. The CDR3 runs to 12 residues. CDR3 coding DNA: TGCGCCAGCAGCTTGTCGAGGAGCGAGCAGTACTTC. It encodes CASSLSRSEQYF.

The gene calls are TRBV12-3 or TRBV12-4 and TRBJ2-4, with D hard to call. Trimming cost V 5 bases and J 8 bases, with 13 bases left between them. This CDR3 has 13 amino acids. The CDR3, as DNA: TGTGCCAGCAGTACAAAGCGTGGGCACATTCAGTACTTC. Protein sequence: CASSTKRGHIQYF.

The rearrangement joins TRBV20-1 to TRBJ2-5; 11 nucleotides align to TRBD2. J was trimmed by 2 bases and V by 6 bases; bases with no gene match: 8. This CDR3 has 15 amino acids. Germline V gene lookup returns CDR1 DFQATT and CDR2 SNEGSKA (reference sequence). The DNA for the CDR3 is TGCAGTGCCCCTCAGGGGACTAGCGGACAAGAGACCCAGTACTTC. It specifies CSAPQGTSGQETQYF.

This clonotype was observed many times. The CDR3 bases are TGTGCCAGCAGCCGACTAGCGGTGTTTCAAGAGACCCAGTACTTC. This codes for CASSRLAVFQETQYF. The chain uses TRBV3-1 and TRBJ2-5; 9 bases align to TRBD2. From germline, CDR1 is LGHDT and CDR2 YNNKEL (reference sequence). Losses at the gene ends were 4 bases for V and 2 bases for J; bases not matched to a gene: 5. CDR3 length: 15 amino acids.

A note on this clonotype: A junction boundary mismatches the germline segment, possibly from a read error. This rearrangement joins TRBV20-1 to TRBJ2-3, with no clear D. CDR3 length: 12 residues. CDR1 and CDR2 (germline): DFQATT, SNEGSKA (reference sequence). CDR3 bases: TGCAGTGCTAGAGGCGGCACAGATACGCATTATTTT. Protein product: CSARGGTDTHYF.

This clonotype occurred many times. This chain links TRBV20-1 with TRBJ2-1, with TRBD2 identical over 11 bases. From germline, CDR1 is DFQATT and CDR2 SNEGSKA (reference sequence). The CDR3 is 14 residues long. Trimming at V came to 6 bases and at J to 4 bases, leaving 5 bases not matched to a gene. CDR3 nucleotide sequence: TGCAGTGCAGTACTAGCGGGAGCTTACAATGAGCAGTTCTTC. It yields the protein CSAVLAGAYNEQFF.

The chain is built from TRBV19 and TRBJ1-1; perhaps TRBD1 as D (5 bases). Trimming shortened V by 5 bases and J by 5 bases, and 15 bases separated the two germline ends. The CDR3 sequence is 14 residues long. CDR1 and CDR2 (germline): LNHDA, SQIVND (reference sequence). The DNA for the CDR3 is TGTGCCAGTAGTCCTATACCCCGACAGACTGAAGCTTTCTTT. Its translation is CASSPIPRQTEAFF. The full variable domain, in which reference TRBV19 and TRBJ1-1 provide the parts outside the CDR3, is DGGITQSPKYLFRKEGQNVTLSCEQNLNHDAMYWYRQDPGQGLRLIYYSQIVNDFQKGDIAEGYSVSREKKESFPLTVTSAQKNPTAFYLCASSPIPRQTEAFFGQGTRLTVV.

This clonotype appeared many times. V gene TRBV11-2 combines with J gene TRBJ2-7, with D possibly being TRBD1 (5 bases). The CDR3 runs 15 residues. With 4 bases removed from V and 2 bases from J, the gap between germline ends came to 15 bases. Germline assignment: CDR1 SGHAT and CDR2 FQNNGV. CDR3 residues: CASSSTGDSTYEQYF. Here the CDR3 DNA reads TGTGCCAGCAGCTCAACCGGAGACAGCACCTACGAGCAGTACTTC.

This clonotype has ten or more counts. This CDR3 is CASSPQGGFNEKLFF. CDR3 nucleotides: TGCGCCAGCAGCCCCCAGGGGGGATTTAATGAAAAACTGTTTTTT. The J gene is TRBJ1-4, the V gene TRBV5-1, with 7 bases that match TRBD1. Per the germline V gene, CDR1 is SGHRS and CDR2 is YFSETQ. The CDR3 loop spans 15 amino acids. V was pared by 4 bases and J by 4 bases, with 7 bases of the junction left unmatched. The full variable domain, rest sourced from reference TRBV5-1 and TRBJ1-4, is KAGVTQTPRYLIKTRGQQVTLSCSPISGHRSVSWYQQTPGQGLQFLFEYFSETQRNKGNFPGRFSGRQFSNSRSEMNVSTLELGDSALYLCASSPQGGFNEKLFFGSGTQLSVL.

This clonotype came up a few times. CDR3: CASSPQVRTSYNEQFF. The CDR3 DNA is TGTGCCAGCAGCCCCCAGGTCCGTACCTCCTACAATGAGCAGTTCTTC. The chain joins TRBV11-2 to TRBJ2-1; D remains ambiguous. Germline loops: CDR1 SGHAT, CDR2 FQNNGV. Trimming took 5 bases from V and 0 from J, leaving 14 bases between them. The CDR3 spans 16 residues. Based on the CDR3 plus reference TRBV11-2 and TRBJ2-1, the full variable domain is EAGVAQSPRYKIIEKRQSVAFWCNPISGHATLYWYQQILGQGPKLLIQFQNNGVVDDSQLPKDRFSAERLKGVDSTLKIQPAKLEDSAVYLCASSPQVRTSYNEQFFGPGTRLTVL.

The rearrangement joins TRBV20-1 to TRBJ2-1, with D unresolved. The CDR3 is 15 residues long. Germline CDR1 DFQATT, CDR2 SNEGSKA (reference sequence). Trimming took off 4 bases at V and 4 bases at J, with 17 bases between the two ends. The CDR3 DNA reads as TGCAGTGCTACCGGGTCAGCGCGCAATTACAATGAGCAGTTCTTC. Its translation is CSATGSARNYNEQFF.